This T cell receptor beta chain was sequenced during a study of cytomegalovirus exposure and HLA in healthy donors. Regarding the study as a whole: 15,000 to 20,000 TCR beta sequences were associated with HLA alleles at 0.05 false discovery rate in a later analysis. Cytomegalovirus status was reportedly diagnosed by the classifier with high sensitivity and specificity.

A multiplex PCR was run with 60 Vbeta primers and 13 Jbeta primers. TCRdb's table, derived via immunoSEQ multiplex PCR, lists solely in-frame clones and lacks some. The sample yields around 170,000 clones, around 83% seen once. This clone was counted between two and nine times. Its specificity is not known. From germline, CDR1 is MNHEY and CDR2 SMNVEV (reference sequence). V shed 0 bases and J shed 2 bases, with 11 bases lying between them. The CDR3 loop spans 16 amino acids. The source is a woman aged 18-30 years in good health and CMV-seronegative. V usage is TRBV27 and J usage is TRBJ1-5; D not certain. The sample taken for sequencing was PBMCs. In DNA, the CDR3 is TGTGCCAGCAGTTTATCGGTACCGGCGGGCAATCAGCCCCAGCATTTT. Its protein is CASSLSVPAGNQPQHF.